The clone carrying this T cell receptor beta chain was observed a single time. Its antigen is not known. The data are from a study of T cells in localized non-small cell lung cancer. TCRdb's copy holds only in-frame clones and misses some; the assay was immunoSEQ multiplex PCR. The table lists about 33,000 clones, around nine tenths of them singletons. CDR3 length: 17 amino acids. Trimming removed 5 bases from V and 8 bases from J; junction bases left unmatched: 14. CDR1 is SGHRS, CDR2 YFSETQ, per germline. Study results and caveats: The greatest T cell clonality was found in uninvolved adjacent lung (higher than in tumor). Since sequencing was restricted to only one region of the tumor, intratumor heterogeneity remains a possibility. Researchers found a median about 53 of the top 100 tumor clones in adjacent lung.

This specimen consisted of peripheral blood, obtained before any cancer treatment. The genes are TRBV5-1 and TRBJ1-6; 9 bases map to TRBD1. The receptor comes from a female donor aged 60 or older with stage I lung adenocarcinoma. Here the CDR3 DNA reads TGCGCCAGCAGAGGACAGGGGTTGGCTCGGACGGATTCACCCCTCCACTTT. This sequence encodes CASRGQGLARTDSPLHF.